The 32 T cell receptor beta chains listed next were all sequenced from one sample in a study of T cells after yellow fever vaccination. A single record per CDR3 protein comes from TCRdb applying MiXCR to the 5' RACE reads. The sample yields approximately 340,000 distinct CDR3 sequences, 8.7% seen once. Sequencing used PBMCs, obtained on the day of the first yellow fever vaccination. These receptor sequences come from a man younger than 30 who received the YFV17D yellow fever vaccine.

This chain joins TRBV7-2 and TRBJ2-7; D tentatively reads TRBD1 or TRBD2 (6 bases each). V was cut by 6 bases and J by 2 bases, with 17 bases left in between. The CDR3 runs to 15 residues. Germline V gene lookup returns CDR1 SGHTA and CDR2 FQGNSA. The CDR3 is CASSSHRGRAYEQYF. The CDR3 nucleotides read TGTGCCAGCAGTTCCCATCGGGGGCGTGCCTACGAGCAGTACTTC.

In its sample, this clonotype was seen a few times. V gene TRBV5-1 combines with J gene TRBJ2-1; D possibly corresponds to TRBD1 (6 bases). Trimming removed 4 bases at V and 6 bases at J, with 14 bases between. CDR1 and CDR2 from the germline V gene are SGHRS and YFSETQ. There are 14 residues in the CDR3. The CDR3 spells CASSLLDRRNEQFF. In DNA form, the CDR3 reads TGCGCCAGCAGCCTTCTAGACAGGCGCAATGAGCAGTTCTTC.

This clonotype was recorded a few times. The CDR3 region has the DNA TGTGCCAGCAGCCGACATGGAGGGGAAGGGGATGAGCAGTTCTTC. Translated, it gives CASSRHGGEGDEQFF. The chain couples TRBV7-8 to TRBJ2-1; D may be TRBD2 (6 bases). CDR1 is SGHVS and CDR2 is FQNEAQ in the germline V gene. This CDR3 region has 15 residues. V shed 5 bases and J shed 8 bases, with 19 bases lying between them.

This clonotype was found a few times. The chain couples TRBV7-8 to TRBJ2-3; D perhaps matches TRBD2 (6 bases). CDR1 is SGHVS, CDR2 FQNEAQ, per germline. The germline V and J ends were trimmed by 5 bases and 9 bases, with 15 bases remaining between them. This CDR3 region has 13 residues. The CDR3, as DNA: TGTGCCAGCAGCACCCGGGACTTTGGGACGCAGTATTTT. Its translation: CASSTRDFGTQYF.

This chain connects TRBV15 to TRBJ1-6, with a weak D call TRBD1 (5 bases). The length of the CDR3 is 12 residues. V lost 6 bases and J 8 bases, leaving 8 bases between the germline ends. Germline values: CDR1 LNHNV, CDR2 YYDKDF (reference sequence). As DNA, the CDR3 is TGTGCCACCAGGACAGCCTATTCACCCCTCCACTTT. Its protein product is CATRTAYSPLHF.

This clonotype has at least ten counts. The rearrangement joins TRBV6-2 or TRBV6-3 to TRBJ2-7, with 10 bases lining up with TRBD2. Per germline, CDR1 MNHEY and CDR2 SVGEGT. V was pared by 7 bases and J by 3 bases, with 6 bases of the junction left unmatched. The CDR3 has 14 residues. CDR3 in DNA: TGTGCCAGCACCAGACTAGCGGGTGGCTACGAGCAGTACTTC. It codes for CASTRLAGGYEQYF.

V gene TRBV3-1 combines with J gene TRBJ2-2, with 8 nucleotides matching TRBD1. The CDR3 consists of 16 residues. In germline, CDR1 is LGHDT, CDR2 YNNKEL (reference sequence). The V gene end was trimmed by 6 bases and the J gene end by 0 bases; junction bases not matched to a gene: 6. The CDR3 DNA is TGTGCCAGCAGGGAAGACAGGGGTTCGAACACCGGGGAGCTGTTTTTT. Residues: CASREDRGSNTGELFF.

This clonotype was counted ten times or more. The chain is built from TRBV2 and TRBJ2-2; 8 bases match TRBD2. Germline loops: CDR1 SNHLY, CDR2 FYNNEI. CDR3 length: 15 amino acids. V was pared by 5 bases and J by 6 bases, with 8 bases of the junction left unmatched. The CDR3 coding sequence is TGTGCCAGCAGTATTAGCGGGGACTCTCCCGGGGAGCTGTTTTTT. Protein: CASSISGDSPGELFF.

The table lists this clonotype with many counts. This chain links TRBV7-9 with TRBJ1-2; 7 nucleotides match TRBD1. The CDR3 is 16 residues long. In germline, CDR1 is SEHNR, CDR2 FQNEAQ (reference sequence). V trimming: 5 bases; J trimming: 7 bases; junction bases outside the gene matches: 16. The CDR3 spells CASSRTRGGGGVGYTF. CDR3 DNA sequence: TGTGCCAGCAGCCGAACTCGGGGAGGGGGCGGAGTTGGCTACACCTTC.

This clonotype has at least ten counts. V gene TRBV12-3 or TRBV12-4 combines with J gene TRBJ2-1; D is possibly TRBD2 (6 bases). The CDR3 runs 11 residues. With 6 bases removed from V and 10 bases from J, the gap between germline ends came to 10 bases. The CDR3 DNA is TGTGCCAGCAGCCGCGGGGTAGAGCAGTTCTTC. It specifies CASSRGVEQFF.

The chain recombines TRBV12-3 or TRBV12-4 with TRBJ2-1, with 13 bases that match TRBD2. Trimming at V came to 7 bases and at J to 9 bases, leaving 6 bases not matched to a gene. This CDR3 comprises 14 residues. For the CDR3, the DNA is TGTGCCAGCACCGGGACTAGCGGGGCGGGTGAGCAGTTCTTC. Translation gives CASTGTSGAGEQFF.

CDR3 in DNA: TGTGCCAGTAGTACACTCGGGGATAGCAATCAGCCCCAGCATTTT. Translating it yields CASSTLGDSNQPQHF. The gene calls are TRBV19 and TRBJ1-5; D is unresolved. From germline, CDR1 is LNHDA and CDR2 SQIVND (reference sequence). This CDR3 has 15 amino acids. V lost 4 bases to trimming and J lost 0 bases, with 10 bases between them.

This clonotype turned up a few times. This chain links TRBV20-1 with TRBJ2-5; tentatively, D is TRBD2 (6 bases). V dropped 3 bases and J dropped 4 bases, with 21 bases sitting between them. Germline lookup yields CDR1 DFQATT and CDR2 SNEGSKA (reference sequence). The CDR3 spans 16 residues. This CDR3 is CSASLASVGNRETQYF. The CDR3 DNA reads TGCAGTGCTAGCTTAGCTAGCGTGGGAAACAGAGAGACCCAGTACTTC.

This clonotype was seen only a few times. This chain links TRBV18 with TRBJ2-3, with 10 bases fitting TRBD1. This CDR3 has 15 residues. Germline V CDR1 and CDR2: KGHSH, LQKENI. Unmatched junction bases numbered 3, after V lost 2 bases and J lost 4 bases. CDR3 sequence: CASSPGTGAPDTQYF. CDR3 nucleotide sequence: TGTGCCAGCTCACCAGGGACAGGGGCTCCAGATACGCAGTATTTT.

This clonotype was observed at least ten times. CDR3 nucleotides: TGTGCCACCAAGTGGGGGCGTGATAACTATGGCTACACCTTC. It codes for CATKWGRDNYGYTF. V usage is TRBV6-1 and J usage is TRBJ1-2, with a weak D call TRBD1 (6 bases). The CDR3 is 14 amino acids. Germline CDR1 and CDR2: MNHNS and SASEGT. V lost 10 bases and J lost 1, with 16 bases in between.

V and J are TRBV12-3 or TRBV12-4 and TRBJ1-1, with D hard to call. The length of the CDR3 is 12 residues. Trimming stripped 4 bases from V and 5 bases from J, with 8 bases between. The CDR3 DNA reads TGTGCCAGCAGTTGGGAGGGAACTGAAGCTTTCTTT. It translates to CASSWEGTEAFF.

This clonotype has a handful of counts. The chain carries TRBV27 and TRBJ2-5, with D perhaps TRBD2 (5 bases). CDR1 MNHEY and CDR2 SMNVEV come from the germline V gene (reference sequence). The CDR3 loop spans 14 amino acids. Trimming took 8 bases from V and 0 from J, leaving 13 bases between them. The DNA of the CDR3 is TGTGCCAGCGGTCGAAAGAGGGACCAAGAGACCCAGTACTTC. Translating gives CASGRKRDQETQYF.

This clonotype was found many times. The V call is TRBV28, the J call TRBJ2-7, with a possible D match to TRBD2 (7 bases). Germline CDR1 MDHEN, CDR2 SYDVKM. The V end was cut by 2 bases, the J end by 3 bases, with 17 bases between. CDR3 length: 16 residues. CDR3 bases: TGTGCCAGCAGTTTACTCTACAGGGAGGGGCGCTACGAGCAGTACTTC. Its translation: CASSLLYREGRYEQYF. The full variable domain, with the rest looked up from reference TRBV28 and TRBJ2-7, is DVKVTQSSRYLVKRTGEKVFLECVQDMDHENMFWYRQDPGLGLRLIYFSYDVKMKEKGDIPEGYSVSREKKERFSLILESASTNQTSMYLCASSLLYREGRYEQYFGPGTRLTVT.

The chain links TRBV5-1 to TRBJ2-1, with TRBD2 identical over 12 bases. Germline V lookup: CDR1 SGHRS, CDR2 YFSETQ. The CDR3 sequence is 14 residues long. The J segment lost 10 bases and the V segment lost 2 bases, leaving 4 bases of the junction unmatched. CDR3 region: CASSLSGTSGEQFF. The CDR3 nucleotides are TGCGCCAGCAGCTTATCCGGGACTAGCGGGGAGCAGTTCTTC.

CDR3: CASSPGGGSNQPQHF. The CDR3 region has the DNA TGTGCCAGCAGCCCCGGGGGAGGGTCCAATCAGCCCCAGCATTTT. The chain couples TRBV5-4 to TRBJ1-5; tentative D call: TRBD1 (5 bases). Germline V CDR1 and CDR2: SGHNT, YYREEE (reference sequence). Trimming pared 4 bases from V and 3 bases from J, leaving 14 bases between. The CDR3 loop spans 15 amino acids.

The rearrangement links TRBV7-2 to TRBJ2-7, with D unresolved. This CDR3 has 14 residues. Deletions cut 5 bases from V and 2 bases from J, with 13 bases between. CDR1 and CDR2 (germline): SGHTA, FQGNSA. As DNA, the CDR3 is TGTGCCAGCAGCCAAATCCTAAGGGCCTACGAGCAGTACTTC. Translation: CASSQILRAYEQYF.

This clonotype was detected a few times. The V gene is TRBV5-1, the J gene TRBJ2-3; TRBD2 aligns across 10 bases. The CDR3 runs 16 residues. V was clipped by 0 bases and J by 4 bases; unmatched bases: 5. CDR1 and CDR2 from the germline V gene are SGHRS and YFSETQ. The CDR3 region is CASSLGTSGGADTQYF. The CDR3 DNA follows: TGCGCCAGCAGCTTGGGGACTAGCGGTGGTGCAGATACGCAGTATTTT.

This clonotype was seen more than once but under ten times. CDR3 amino acids: CASLRVSSGNTIYF. Here the CDR3 DNA reads TGTGCCAGTCTAAGGGTCAGCTCTGGAAACACCATATATTTT. The chain links TRBV19 to TRBJ1-3; D gene ambiguous. V was pared by 8 bases and J by 0 bases, with 11 bases between. The germline V gene encodes CDR1 LNHDA and CDR2 SQIVND (reference sequence). CDR3 length: 14 residues.

This clonotype was observed many times. The chain couples TRBV4-1 to TRBJ2-5; tentative D call: TRBD1 (6 bases). This CDR3 spans 14 amino acids. V was shortened by 3 bases and J by 0 bases, with 8 bases between the two germline ends. CDR1 MGHRA and CDR2 YSYEKL come from the germline V gene. DNA for the CDR3: TGCGCCAGCAGCCACCGACAGGACCAAGAGACCCAGTACTTC. It encodes CASSHRQDQETQYF.

This clonotype occurred a few times. The V gene is TRBV12-3 or TRBV12-4, the J gene TRBJ1-2; D gene ambiguous. CDR3 length equals 12 residues. V was clipped by 3 bases and J by 6 bases, with 8 bases between them. CDR3 residues: CASSFWQNGYTF. The CDR3 DNA reads TGTGCCAGCAGTTTTTGGCAGAATGGCTACACCTTC.

This clonotype appeared a few times. The chain recombines TRBV6-1 with TRBJ1-5; D possibly corresponds to TRBD1 (6 bases). Germline-derived CDR1 and CDR2 are MNHNS and SASEGT. Trimming removed 3 bases at V and 1 base at J, with 13 bases between. The length of the CDR3 is 16 residues. The CDR3 DNA is TGTGCCAGCAGTGATCCCCAGGGGTCCAGCAATCAGCCCCAGCATTTT. It codes for CASSDPQGSSNQPQHF.

This chain joins TRBV7-9 and TRBJ1-4; perhaps TRBD1 as D (6 bases). Germline V gives CDR1 SEHNR, CDR2 FQNEAQ (reference sequence). The V gene lost 5 bases and the J gene lost 3 bases, with 13 bases spanning the gap. The CDR3 spans 15 residues. Here the CDR3 reads CASSRRGLANEKLFF. CDR3 DNA: TGTGCCAGCAGCCGCCGGGGGCTTGCTAATGAAAAACTGTTTTTT.

The table lists this clonotype with a few counts. The V call is TRBV5-6, the J call TRBJ2-7; D is undetermined. CDR1 is SGHDT, CDR2 YYEEEE, per germline. V gave up 9 bases and J gave up 5 bases, with 12 bases separating them. This CDR3 has 11 amino acids. The CDR3 region is CATGRSHEQYF. The CDR3 region has the DNA TGTGCCACCGGACGGAGTCACGAGCAGTACTTC. Full variable domain (missing parts from reference TRBV5-6 and TRBJ2-7): DAGVTQSPTHLIKTRGQQVTLRCSPKSGHDTVSWYQQALGQGPQFIFQYYEEEERQRGNFPDRFSGHQFPNYSSELNVNALLLGDSALYLCATGRSHEQYFGPGTRLTVT.

Regarding this clonotype: Its ends do not fully match the called genes, so a read error is possible. This chain uses TRBV27 with TRBJ2-3, with D maybe TRBD2 (6 bases). There are 13 residues in the CDR3. From germline, CDR1 is MNHEY and CDR2 SMNVEV (reference sequence). CDR3 nucleotide sequence: TGTGCCAGCAGTTTTCCGGGACTGGATACGGAGTATTTT. Encoded protein: CASSFPGLDTEYF.

The rearrangement links TRBV29-1 to TRBJ1-1, with 8 bases matching TRBD1. Germline CDR1 reads SQVTM; CDR2 reads ANQGSEA. J was trimmed by 2 bases and V by 3 bases; bases with no gene match: 8. The CDR3 has 15 amino acids. The CDR3 reads CSVDPHRGGNTEAFF. In nucleotides, the CDR3 is TGCAGCGTTGATCCCCACAGGGGGGGAAACACTGAAGCTTTCTTT.

The chain recombines TRBV29-1 with TRBJ1-1, with D perhaps matching TRBD1 (5 bases). Germline V gene lookup returns CDR1 SQVTM and CDR2 ANQGSEA. This CDR3 comprises 11 residues. Trimming stripped 5 bases from V and 8 bases from J, with 12 bases between. CDR3 loop: CSVFPGGEAFF. DNA of the CDR3: TGCAGCGTTTTTCCCGGGGGAGAAGCTTTCTTT.

Only a few counts were recorded for this clonotype. V is TRBV3-1 and J is TRBJ2-2; TRBD1 aligns across 8 bases. CDR3 length: 16 amino acids. From germline, CDR1 is LGHDT and CDR2 YNNKEL (reference sequence). V lost 5 bases and J lost 1; bases outside the gene matches: 6. The CDR3 region has the DNA TGTGCCAGCAGCTCGGCGGGGACAGGGAACACCGGGGAGCTGTTTTTT. Protein product: CASSSAGTGNTGELFF.